Listed below are T cell receptor beta chains from one sample, sequenced in a study of cytomegalovirus exposure and HLA in healthy donors. Libraries were prepared by immunoSEQ multiplex PCR; TCRdb keeps only in-frame clonotypes and omits some of them. Seen here are about 210,000 clones, roughly 82% observed once, and the top ten hold roughly 6%. The source material was PBMCs. These receptors were collected from a man aged 40-49 years in good health and CMV-seropositive. Both conserved end residues are part of each CDR3. Fields, in order: clone size, J gene, V gene, D gene, CDR3 DNA, CDR3 protein. A D gene is named only where the DNA matches it firmly. For some rows the clone size is stated as once, few or many, or as a class when expanded; others skip it.

once,TRBJ2-1,TRBV7-3,TRBD2,TGTGCCAGCAGCTTAATGTTAGCGGGAGTCTACAATGAGCAGTTCTTC,CASSLMLAGVYNEQFF
.,TRBJ1-1,TRBV30,TRBD1,TGTGCCTGGAGTCCCACAGGGGCGATTGAAGCTTTCTTT,CAWSPTGAIEAFF
.,TRBJ1-1,TRBV29-1,TRBD1,TGCAGCGTTGATCCCCACAGGGGTCCGAACACTGAAGCTTTCTTT,CSVDPHRGPNTEAFF
.,TRBJ1-2,TRBV7-9,.,TGTGCCAGCAGCTTACAGGGTCGGTATGGCTACACCTTC,CASSLQGRYGYTF
.,TRBJ1-6,TRBV6-5,TRBD1,TGTGCCAGCAGTTCGGGACAGGGTGAATCACCCCTCCACTTT,CASSSGQGESPLHF
.,TRBJ1-1,TRBV2,.,TGTGCCAGCAGTAAACCAGGGGTGACTGAAGCTTTCTTT,CASSKPGVTEAFF
.,TRBJ2-3,TRBV5-1,.,TGCGCCAGCAGCAGGACTGAAGGTCGATATAGCACAGATACGCAGTATTTT,CASSRTEGRYSTDTQYF
.,TRBJ2-3,TRBV27,.,TGTGCCAGCTCACCTCGGGACATCCTAGGGAGCACAGATACGCAGTATTTT,CASSPRDILGSTDTQYF
.,TRBJ2-5,TRBV5-4,TRBD2,TGTGCCAGCAGTTTAGATCCGGGACTAGCGGTACAAGAGACCCAGTACTTC,CASSLDPGLAVQETQYF
.,TRBJ2-2,TRBV7-6,.,TGTGCCAGCAGCTCTACAACTGCGGCGAACACCGGGGAGCTGTTTTTT,CASSSTTAANTGELFF
.,TRBJ2-1,TRBV7-6,TRBD2,TGTGCCAGCAGCTTAGGGGTTGGCGGGAGGGATAGCTCCTACAATGAGCAGTTCTTC,CASSLGVGGRDSSYNEQFF
.,TRBJ1-1,TRBV6-5,TRBD1,TGTGCCAGCAGTTACCTGTGGACAGGAAACACTGAAGCTTTCTTT,CASSYLWTGNTEAFF
.,TRBJ2-7,TRBV30,TRBD1,TGTGCCTTGACAGGGGACTCCTACGAGCAGTACTTC,CALTGDSYEQYF
few,TRBJ2-3,TRBV25-1,.,TGTGCCAGCCGAGACTGGGGAGGTGGCACAGATACGCAGTATTTT,CASRDWGGGTDTQYF
.,TRBJ2-7,TRBV19,.,TGTGCCAGCCAACAGGTCGGCTCACCCGAGCAGTACTTC,CASQQVGSPEQYF
.,TRBJ2-3,TRBV9,.,TGTGCCAGCAGCCCCCAATCAGATACGCAGTATTTT,CASSPQSDTQYF
.,TRBJ2-1,TRBV6-5,TRBD2,TGTGCCAGCAGTCCCCGGACTAGCGGGAGGGTTGAGCAGTTCTTC,CASSPRTSGRVEQFF
.,TRBJ2-7,TRBV7-9,TRBD2,TGTGCCAGCAGAAAGGGGAGCGGGAGGGCCCAGGACGAGCAGTACTTC,CASRKGSGRAQDEQYF
.,TRBJ2-1,TRBV7-2,.,TGTGCCAGCAGCTTGGGGCAGGGGGGACAGTTCTTC,CASSLGQGGQFF
.,TRBJ1-3,TRBV11-2,.,TGTGCCAGCAGCTCAGGACACCTCGGAAACACCATATATTTT,CASSSGHLGNTIYF
few,TRBJ2-1,TRBV6-4,TRBD2,TGTGCCAGCAGTGGACTAGCGGGATCCTATGAGCAGTTCTTC,CASSGLAGSYEQFF
.,TRBJ1-6,TRBV7-9,TRBD1,TGTGCCAGCAGCTTAGGACAGGGGGCTGATTCACCCCTCCACTTT,CASSLGQGADSPLHF
once,TRBJ1-5,TRBV5-5,.,TGTGCCAGCAGCGGGGACATCTCAGGTCCCCAGCATTTT,CASSGDISGPQHF
.,TRBJ1-1,TRBV19,TRBD1,TGTGCCAGTAGGCGACAGGGGTTGAACACTGAAGCTTTCTTT,CASRRQGLNTEAFF
once,TRBJ2-1,TRBV13,TRBD1,TGTGCCAGCAGCTTAAGGGCCGACAGGGGATCTTACAATGAGCAGTTCTTC,CASSLRADRGSYNEQFF
.,TRBJ1-1,TRBV6-5,TRBD1,TGTGCCAGCAGGCGACAGGGGGTGAACACTGAAGCTTTCTTT,CASRRQGVNTEAFF
once,TRBJ2-1,TRBV7-6,.,TGTGCCAGCAGCTTAATAGCGGACTCCTACAATGAGCAGTTCTTC,CASSLIADSYNEQFF
.,TRBJ1-1,TRBV19,.,TGTGCCAGTAGTATCCAGAACACTGAAGCTTTCTTT,CASSIQNTEAFF
.,TRBJ1-2,TRBV4-1,.,TGCGCCAGCAGCCAAGACGCAGTGAGGCCCGATGGCTACACCTTC,CASSQDAVRPDGYTF
.,TRBJ1-1,TRBV5-1,.,TGCGCCAGCAGCAGGACAGTGAACACTGAAGCTTTCTTT,CASSRTVNTEAFF
.,TRBJ1-2,TRBV19,.,TGTGCCAGTAGTGTAGGGCACTATGGCTACACCTTC,CASSVGHYGYTF
.,TRBJ2-3,TRBV19,.,TGTGCCAGTAGATTGATTCAGGGGGGTAACACAGATACGCAGTATTTT,CASRLIQGGNTDTQYF
.,TRBJ1-2,TRBV6-5,TRBD1,TGTGCCAGCAGGGACAGGATCGGCTACACCTTC,CASRDRIGYTF
few,TRBJ2-3,TRBV7-3,.,TGTGCCAGCAGCTTAACCGGGAGTCCCACAGATACGCAGTATTTT,CASSLTGSPTDTQYF
.,TRBJ2-5,TRBV19,.,TGTGCCAGTAGTATGGCCGGTGGGGCCCAAGAGACCCAGTACTTC,CASSMAGGAQETQYF
.,TRBJ2-5,TRBV6-6,TRBD2,TGTGCCAGCAGCACTAGCGGGTCAACCCAGGGGACCCAGTACTTC,CASSTSGSTQGTQYF
few,TRBJ1-2,TRBV27,TRBD1,TGTGCCAGCAGACCCACCTTGGGACAGCCAACTAAGCACTATGGCTACACCTTC,CASRPTLGQPTKHYGYTF
.,TRBJ2-1,TRBV11-1,TRBD2,TGTGCCACCCGACTAGCGGGACCCTACAATGAGCAGTTCTTC,CATRLAGPYNEQFF
once,TRBJ1-1,TRBV7-3,.,TGTGCCAGCAGCTTAACGGGGGCCTTGAACACTGAAGCTTTCTTT,CASSLTGALNTEAFF
.,TRBJ2-1,TRBV2,.,TGTGCCACCAGTAGCGGTGCGGGACGGGTGAACAATGAGCAGTTCTTC,CATSSGAGRVNNEQFF
.,TRBJ1-1,TRBV29-1,TRBD1,TGCAGCGTTGACCTTCAGGGGGCCAGCACTGAAGCTTTCTTT,CSVDLQGASTEAFF
.,TRBJ2-1,TRBV6-1,.,TGTGCCAGCAGACTGGACAGAGACTCCTACAATGAGCAGTTCTTC,CASRLDRDSYNEQFF
.,TRBJ1-5,TRBV19,.,TGTGCCAGTAGTACCGGCAGCGATCTTAATCAGCCCCAGCATTTT,CASSTGSDLNQPQHF
.,TRBJ1-1,TRBV27,.,TGTGCCAGCAGTTTATCCTTCTTTACTGAAGCTTTCTTT,CASSLSFFTEAFF